This TCR beta chain was retrieved from a study of metastatic and nonmetastatic thyroid tumors. Every patient was untreated before thyroid surgery. TCRdb re-called the PCR reads with MiXCR. This table has 15,000 to 25,000 clones, about a quarter appearing once. CDR3 length: 15 amino acids. The germline gives CDR1 SGHRS, CDR2 YFSETQ. V lost 2 bases, J lost 6 bases, and 17 bases lay in between. Sequencing input: blood. The TCR sequence derives from a male donor with papillary thyroid cancer or a benign thyroid nodule (not recorded which). Some clones in this sample may be carry-over from other donors' samples. This chain joins TRBV5-1 and TRBJ1-2, with no clear D. The CDR3 protein is CASSFRGRQTDGYTF. The CDR3 DNA sequence: TGCGCCAGCAGCTTCCGGGGAAGACAAACGGATGGCTACACCTTC.